This T cell receptor (beta chain) was obtained from a study of blood T cell repertoires in COVID-19. Study as a whole: Sites across the United States, Italy and Spain contributed samples from acute and convalescent COVID-19. PBMCs, B-cell-depleted T cells, or T cells were the source of the cDNA or gDNA that made up the material.

The authors' processing: Reference gene primers were amplified, and this amplification served to estimate nucleated cell counts. Data came from immunoSEQ multiplex PCR; TCRdb stores just in-frame clones and leaves some out. V and J calls and clone size follow that table, whereas D and trimming were derived from the DNA. The sample lists just under 150,000 clones, 70% to 90% occurring once. CDR1 and CDR2 from the germline V gene are SGDLS and YYNGEE. The CDR3 extends over 16 amino acids. Unmatched junction bases numbered 9, after V lost 4 bases and J lost 4 bases. The sample taken for sequencing was peripheral blood. The receptor was derived from a human donor with acute or convalescent COVID-19. The donor label of this sample is uncertain. This chain joins TRBV9 and TRBJ2-2; 8 bases fit TRBD2. CDR3 loop: CASSLGLAGLTGELFF. The DNA for the CDR3 is TGTGCCAGCAGCCTAGGACTAGCCGGGCTCACCGGGGAGCTGTTTTTT. The full variable domain, in which reference TRBV9 and TRBJ2-2 provide the parts outside the CDR3, is DSGVTQTPKHLITATGQRVTLRCSPRSGDLSVYWYQQSLDQGLQFLIQYYNGEERAKGNILERFSAQQFPDLHSELNLSSLELGDSALYFCASSLGLAGLTGELFFGEGSRLTVL.